A selection of T cell receptor beta chains follows, all from one sample in a study of blood T cell repertoires in COVID-19. Clones were sequenced by immunoSEQ multiplex PCR, and TCRdb holds only the in-frame ones, with some missing. The sample yields roughly 430,000 clones, approximately 91% seen once. The specimen was PBMCs or T cells enriched from blood (not recorded which). The receptors stem from a woman aged 40 to 50 with acute COVID-19. Each CDR3 is given with its conserved first and last residue. Fields, in order: J gene, clone size, V gene, D gene, CDR3 DNA, CDR3 protein. The D gene is left open where the match is weak. The size field is filled for only some rows; it gives once, few, many or a size class.

>TRBJ2-3|NA|TRBV6-6|TRBD2
TGTGCCAGCAGCCACTGGACTAGCGGGGGTGATACGCAGTATTTT
CASSHWTSGGDTQYF
>TRBJ1-1|once|TRBV19|NA
TGTGCCAGTAGTAGTAGAAAGGAGGTAGCTTTCTTT
CASSSRKEVAFF
>TRBJ2-1|NA|TRBV30|NA
TGTGCCTGGAGTGTACAAGCGGTTTCCTACAATGAGCAGTTCTTC
CAWSVQAVSYNEQFF
>TRBJ1-1|NA|TRBV7-8|TRBD1
TGTGCCAGCAGGCCGACCCGACAGGGGACCACTGAAGCTTTCTTT
CASRPTRQGTTEAFF
>TRBJ2-1|once|TRBV24-1|NA
TGTGCCACCAGTGGTCCAGTCGATGAGCAGTTCTTC
CATSGPVDEQFF
>TRBJ2-7|NA|TRBV3-1/TRBV3-2|TRBD2
TGTGCCAGCAGCCCGATAAGGGGTCGCGGGGGGGCCCCCTACGAGCAGTACTTC
CASSPIRGRGGAPYEQYF
>TRBJ1-1|few|TRBV4-1|NA
TGCGCCAGCAGCCAAGATCAGGGGCTGGCTGAAGCTTTCTTT
CASSQDQGLAEAFF
>TRBJ2-1|NA|TRBV15|TRBD1
TGTGCCACCAGCAGAGGCCGAGGGACAGGGTGGGATGAGCAGTTCTTC
CATSRGRGTGWDEQFF
>TRBJ1-2|NA|TRBV2|NA
TGTGCCATCCTCGACAGCTTAACCTATGGCTACACCTTC
CAILDSLTYGYTF
>TRBJ1-1|NA|TRBV2|TRBD1
TGTGCCAGCATCCGGAGGGGGACAGGGCCTTTAGGGACTGAAGCTTTCTTT
CASIRRGTGPLGTEAFF
>TRBJ2-6|NA|TRBV5-6|TRBD2
TGTGCCAGCAGCTTGGGGTCTAGCGGGTCTAGTGGGGCCAACGTCCTGACTTTC
CASSLGSSGSSGANVLTF
>TRBJ1-2|once|TRBV11-2|NA
TGTGCCAGCAGCTTAGTTGAGGCAGATACTAACTATGGCTACACCTTC
CASSLVEADTNYGYTF
>TRBJ1-1|NA|TRBV11-2|NA
TGTGCCAGCACCCTAACAGGGCACCAGAGGACTGAAGCTTTCTTT
CASTLTGHQRTEAFF
>TRBJ2-5|NA|TRBV7-9|TRBD1
TGTGCCAGCAGCCAGATTCACAGGGGGGAGACCCAGTACTTC
CASSQIHRGETQYF
>TRBJ1-4|NA|TRBV21-1|NA
TGTGCCAGTGGAATACCGATCTGGGACAGGGTGATGGGAAAACTGTTTTTT
CASGIPIWDRVMGKLFF
>TRBJ2-2|once|TRBV29-1|NA
TGCAGCGTTGGATCTACTAACACCGGGGAGCTGTTTTTT
CSVGSTNTGELFF
>TRBJ2-7|NA|TRBV28|NA
TGTGCCAGCAGTTTAGGGCCAGGGAAGCGCAACGAGCAGTACTTC
CASSLGPGKRNEQYF
>TRBJ1-5|once|TRBV7-9|NA
TGTGCCAGCAGCTTTGGAGGGCTTCAGCCCCAGCATTTT
CASSFGGLQPQHF
>TRBJ1-6|NA|TRBV27|NA
TGTGCCAGCAGTTTCGGGACAAGCGATTCACCCCTCCACTTT
CASSFGTSDSPLHF
>TRBJ2-5|NA|TRBV16|NA
TGTGCCAGCAGCCATTCCGTGACAGAGGTCCAAGAGACCCAGTACTTC
CASSHSVTEVQETQYF
>TRBJ2-3|NA|TRBV7-8|TRBD2
TGTGCCAGCAGCTCCCCCGGGACTAGCGGGGGCACAGATACGCAGTATTTT
CASSSPGTSGGTDTQYF
>TRBJ1-2|once|TRBV2|NA
TGTGCCAGCAGTGAAGAGGCCAGGGTTTTTAGTGGCTACACCTTC
CASSEEARVFSGYTF
>TRBJ1-2|NA|TRBV3-1/TRBV3-2|NA
TGTGCCAGCAGCCAAGAATCCGCCGGGGGCTACACCTTC
CASSQESAGGYTF
>TRBJ1-4|NA|TRBV19|TRBD1
TGTGCCAGTAGGATGGACAGGGACGAAAAACTGTTTTTT
CASRMDRDEKLFF
>TRBJ1-6|NA|TRBV19|TRBD1
TGTGCCAGTAGGCCGGGACAGAATAATTCACCCCTCCACTTT
CASRPGQNNSPLHF
>TRBJ1-1|NA|TRBV19|TRBD1
TGTGCCAGTAGTAGGCAGGGGGCAAGGGAAACTGAAGCTTTCTTT
CASSRQGARETEAFF
>TRBJ1-1|NA|TRBV7-2|NA
TGTGCCAGCAGCCCGGGGACAAATTTAGGGCTGAGAGCTTTCTTT
CASSPGTNLGLRAFF
>TRBJ1-3|NA|TRBV7-6|NA
TGTGCCAGCAGCGACAGGAACTCTGGAAACACCATATATTTT
CASSDRNSGNTIYF
>TRBJ2-2|NA|TRBV7-8|NA
TGTGCCAGCATCTCTAGGGGGAACACCGGGGAGCTGTTTTTT
CASISRGNTGELFF
>TRBJ2-4|NA|TRBV5-1|NA
TGCGCCAGCAGCGGTACTCAGGGGTCCGGCAAAAACATTCAGTACTTC
CASSGTQGSGKNIQYF
>TRBJ2-3|NA|TRBV4-1|NA
TGCGCCAGCAGCCGGACATCAAGGACAGAAGATACGCAGTATTTT
CASSRTSRTEDTQYF
>TRBJ1-3|once|TRBV18|TRBD1
TGTGCCAGCTCACCTCTCGGGACAGGGAGTACTGGAAACACCATATATTTT
CASSPLGTGSTGNTIYF
>TRBJ1-1|once|TRBV7-2|TRBD1
TGTGCCAGCAGCGTCCCAGGGGGGCGGACTGAAGCTTTCTTT
CASSVPGGRTEAFF
>TRBJ2-1|once|TRBV13|TRBD2
TGTGCCAGCAGCTTAGCTCCCCCACGGGGCGGGGGGGAATACAATGAGCAGTTCTTC
CASSLAPPRGGGEYNEQFF
>TRBJ2-3|NA|TRBV5-1|NA
TGCGCCAGCACACCATACACCAGCACAGATACGCAGTATTTT
CASTPYTSTDTQYF
>TRBJ1-3|NA|TRBV18|TRBD1
TGTGCCAGCTCACAAGGACAGGCAGGAGGAGACACCATATATTTT
CASSQGQAGGDTIYF